This TCR beta chain was recovered during a study of blood T cell repertoires in COVID-19. This CDR3 spans 14 amino acids. Trimming took 4 bases from V and 2 from J; bases not matched to a gene: 2. Germline assignment: CDR1 SQVTM and CDR2 ANQGSEA. Using immunoSEQ multiplex PCR, the repertoire was profiled, and TCRdb retains in-frame clones only, with some absent. This table holds roughly 120,000 clones, about nine tenths found once. The chain employs TRBV29-1 and TRBJ1-4; TRBD1 matches at 9 bases. Material for sequencing was peripheral blood. The clonotype comes from a human donor in a cohort sampled during active COVID-19. The CDR3 DNA reads as TGCAGCGTTGGCGGACAGGGGACTAATGAAAAACTGTTTTTT. It codes for CSVGGQGTNEKLFF.